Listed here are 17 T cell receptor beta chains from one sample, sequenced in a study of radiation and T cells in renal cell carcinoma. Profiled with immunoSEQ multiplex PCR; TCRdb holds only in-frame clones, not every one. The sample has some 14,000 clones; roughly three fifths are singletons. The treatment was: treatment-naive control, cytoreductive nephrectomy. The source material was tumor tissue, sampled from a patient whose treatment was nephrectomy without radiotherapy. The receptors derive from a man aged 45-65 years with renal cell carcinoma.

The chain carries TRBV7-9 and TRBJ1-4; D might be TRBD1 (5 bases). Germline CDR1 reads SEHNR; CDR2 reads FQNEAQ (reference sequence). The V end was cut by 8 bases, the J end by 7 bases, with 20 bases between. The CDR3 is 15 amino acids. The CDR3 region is CASGGGDRRPEKLFF. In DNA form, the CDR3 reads TGTGCCAGCGGAGGAGGGGACCGACGGCCTGAAAAACTGTTTTTT.

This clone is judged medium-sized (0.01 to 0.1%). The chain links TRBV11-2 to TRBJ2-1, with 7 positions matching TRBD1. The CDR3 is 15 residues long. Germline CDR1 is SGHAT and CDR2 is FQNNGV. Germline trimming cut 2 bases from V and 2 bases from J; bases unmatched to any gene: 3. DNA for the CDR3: TGTGCCAGCAGCTTAATAGGGGGCGCCTACAATGAGCAGTTCTTC. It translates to CASSLIGGAYNEQFF.

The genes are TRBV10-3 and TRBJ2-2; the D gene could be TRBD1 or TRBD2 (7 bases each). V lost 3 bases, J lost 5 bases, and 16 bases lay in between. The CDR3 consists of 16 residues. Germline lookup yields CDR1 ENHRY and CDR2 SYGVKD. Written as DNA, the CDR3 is TGTGCCATCAGTGATGTCCCAGGGGGGGGAACCGGGGAGCTGTTTTTT. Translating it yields CAISDVPGGGTGELFF.

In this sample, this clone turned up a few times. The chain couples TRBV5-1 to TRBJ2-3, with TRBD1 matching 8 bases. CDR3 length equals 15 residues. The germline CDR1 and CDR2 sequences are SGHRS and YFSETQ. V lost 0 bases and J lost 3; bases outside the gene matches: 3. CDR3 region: CASSLEDRGTDTQYF. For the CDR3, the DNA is TGCGCCAGCAGCTTGGAAGACAGGGGAACAGATACGCAGTATTTT.

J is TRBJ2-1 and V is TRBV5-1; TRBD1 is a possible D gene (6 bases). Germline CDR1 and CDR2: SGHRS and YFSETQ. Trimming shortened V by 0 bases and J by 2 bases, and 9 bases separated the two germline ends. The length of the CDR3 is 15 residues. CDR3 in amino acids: CASSLGDIPYNEQFF. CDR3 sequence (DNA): TGCGCCAGCAGCTTGGGGGACATACCCTACAATGAGCAGTTCTTC.

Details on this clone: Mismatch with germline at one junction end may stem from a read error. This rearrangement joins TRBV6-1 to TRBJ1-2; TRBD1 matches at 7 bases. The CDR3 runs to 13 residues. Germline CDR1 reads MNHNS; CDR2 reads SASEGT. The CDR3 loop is CASSEEDRGRLAF. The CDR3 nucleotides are TGTGCCAGCAGTGAAGAGGATAGGGGGCGTTTGGCCTTC.

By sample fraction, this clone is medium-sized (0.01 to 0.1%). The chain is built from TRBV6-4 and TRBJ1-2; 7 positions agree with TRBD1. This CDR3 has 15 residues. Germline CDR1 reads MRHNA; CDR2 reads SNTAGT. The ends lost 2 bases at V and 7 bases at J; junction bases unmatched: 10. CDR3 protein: CASSDTPQGVGGYTF. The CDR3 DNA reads TGTGCCAGCAGTGACACCCCCCAGGGGGTGGGTGGCTACACCTTC.

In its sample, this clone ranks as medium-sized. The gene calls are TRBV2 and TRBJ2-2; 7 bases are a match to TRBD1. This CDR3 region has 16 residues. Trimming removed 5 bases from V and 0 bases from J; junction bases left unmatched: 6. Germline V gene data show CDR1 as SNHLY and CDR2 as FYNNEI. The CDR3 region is CASSTGQATNTGELFF. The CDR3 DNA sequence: TGTGCCAGCAGTACTGGACAGGCAACGAACACCGGGGAGCTGTTTTTT. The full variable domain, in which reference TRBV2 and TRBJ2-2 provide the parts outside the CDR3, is EPEVTQTPSHQVTQMGQEVILRCVPISNHLYFYWYRQILGQKVEFLVSFYNNEISEKSEIFDDQFSVERPDGSNFTLKIRSTKLEDSAMYFCASSTGQATNTGELFFGEGSRLTVL.

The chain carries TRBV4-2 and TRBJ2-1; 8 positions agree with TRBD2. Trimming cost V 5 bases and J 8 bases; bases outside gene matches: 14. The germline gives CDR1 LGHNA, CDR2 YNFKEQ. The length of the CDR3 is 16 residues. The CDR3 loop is CASSLQSGGAVDEQFF. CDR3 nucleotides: TGTGCCAGCAGCTTACAATCCGGGGGGGCAGTGGATGAGCAGTTCTTC.

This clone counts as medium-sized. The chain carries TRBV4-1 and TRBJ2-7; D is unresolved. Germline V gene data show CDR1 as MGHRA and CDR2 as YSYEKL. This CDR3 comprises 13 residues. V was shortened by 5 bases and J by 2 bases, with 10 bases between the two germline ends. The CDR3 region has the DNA TGCGCCAGCAGCTCTCCAGGAGCCTACGAGCAGTACTTC. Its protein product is CASSSPGAYEQYF.

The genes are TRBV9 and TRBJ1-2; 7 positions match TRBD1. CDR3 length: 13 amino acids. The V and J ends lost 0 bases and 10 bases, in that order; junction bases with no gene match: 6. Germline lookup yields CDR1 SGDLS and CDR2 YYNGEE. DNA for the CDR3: TGTGCCAGCAGCGTAGAAGGGGGCCCTTCCTACACCTTC. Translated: CASSVEGGPSYTF.

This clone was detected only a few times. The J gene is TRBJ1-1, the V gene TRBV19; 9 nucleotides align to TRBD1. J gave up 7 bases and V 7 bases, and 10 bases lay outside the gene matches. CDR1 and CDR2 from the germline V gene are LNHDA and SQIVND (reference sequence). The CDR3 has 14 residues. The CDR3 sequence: CASTGTGLPGEAFF. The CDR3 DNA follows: TGTGCCAGTACCGGGACAGGGCTCCCTGGTGAAGCTTTCTTT.

For the CDR3, the DNA is TGTGCCAGTAGTATAGATTACCAGACAGGGAGAACCTACGAGCAGTACTTC. This gives the protein CASSIDYQTGRTYEQYF. The rearrangement links TRBV19 to TRBJ2-7; 7 bases are a match to TRBD1. The CDR3 is 17 residues long. Germline V lookup: CDR1 LNHDA, CDR2 SQIVND (reference sequence). V gave up 0 bases and J gave up 2 bases; unmatched junction bases: 10.

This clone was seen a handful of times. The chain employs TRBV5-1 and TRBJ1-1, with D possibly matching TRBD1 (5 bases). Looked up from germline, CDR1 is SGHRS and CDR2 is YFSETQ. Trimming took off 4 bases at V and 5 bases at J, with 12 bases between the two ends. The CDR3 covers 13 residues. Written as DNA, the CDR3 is TGCGCCAGCAGCGCTTCCGGGACGACTGAAGCTTTCTTT. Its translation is CASSASGTTEAFF.

The CDR3 region is CATRGPAKGTIYF. CDR3 nucleotide sequence: TGTGCCACCAGGGGTCCCGCCAAGGGGACCATATATTTT. The V call is TRBV19, the J call TRBJ1-3; a weak D match, TRBD1 (6 bases). V dropped 10 bases and J dropped 10 bases, with 20 bases sitting between them. From germline, CDR1 is LNHDA and CDR2 SQIVND (reference sequence). This CDR3 has 13 amino acids.

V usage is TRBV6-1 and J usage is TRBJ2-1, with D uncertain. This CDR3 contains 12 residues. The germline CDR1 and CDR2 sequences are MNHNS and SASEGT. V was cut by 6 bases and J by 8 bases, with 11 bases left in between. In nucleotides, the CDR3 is TGTGCCAGCAGCCTAACATACGATGAGCAGTTCTTC. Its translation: CASSLTYDEQFF.

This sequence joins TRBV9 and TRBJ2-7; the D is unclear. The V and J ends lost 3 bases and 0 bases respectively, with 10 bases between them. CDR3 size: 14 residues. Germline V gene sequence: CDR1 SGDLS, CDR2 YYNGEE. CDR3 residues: CASSAGLTSYEQYF. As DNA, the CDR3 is TGTGCCAGCAGCGCTGGGCTGACCTCCTACGAGCAGTACTTC.